Following are 31 T cell receptor beta chains from one sample sequenced in a study of cytomegalovirus exposure and HLA in healthy donors. PCR primers comprised 60 Vbeta and 13 Jbeta primers. Generated by immunoSEQ multiplex PCR, the TCRdb table keeps only in-frame clones and is missing some. The table lists 50,000 to 60,000 clones. Source material: PBMCs. The receptors come from a woman aged 45-60 years in good health and CMV-seropositive.

V usage is TRBV7-2 and J usage is TRBJ2-1, with 10 bases that match TRBD2. This CDR3 has 15 amino acids. In germline, CDR1 is SGHTA, CDR2 FQGNSA. Trimming at V came to 5 bases and at J to 7 bases, leaving 8 bases not matched to a gene. The CDR3 sequence is CASSPVAGGRNEQFF. The CDR3 DNA reads as TGTGCCAGCAGCCCGGTAGCGGGGGGAAGGAATGAGCAGTTCTTC. Filled out from reference TRBV7-2 and TRBJ2-1, the complete variable domain reads GAGVSQSPSNKVTEKGKDVELRCDPISGHTALYWYRQSLGQGLEFLIYFQGNSAPDKSGLPSDRFSAERTGGSVSTLTIQRTQQEDSAVYLCASSPVAGGRNEQFFGPGTRLTVL.

The V gene is TRBV19, the J gene TRBJ2-7, with D possibly matching TRBD2 (7 bases). Germline values: CDR1 LNHDA, CDR2 SQIVND (reference sequence). The CDR3 covers 14 residues. The ends were cut back, 6 bases at V and 4 bases at J, with 16 bases in the middle. The CDR3 nucleotides read TGTGCCAGTAGCGTACAGGGACTACCATACGAGCAGTACTTC. Protein: CASSVQGLPYEQYF. Full variable domain (rest looked up from reference TRBV19 and TRBJ2-7): DGGITQSPKYLFRKEGQNVTLSCEQNLNHDAMYWYRQDPGQGLRLIYYSQIVNDFQKGDIAEGYSVSREKKESFPLTVTSAQKNPTAFYLCASSVQGLPYEQYFGPGTRLTVT.

The rearrangement uses TRBV5-1 and TRBJ2-1; TRBD2 might be the D (7 bases). Germline assignment: CDR1 SGHRS and CDR2 YFSETQ. Trimming took 2 bases from V and 5 from J, leaving 14 bases between them. There are 15 residues in the CDR3. The CDR3 spells CASSLGWEGDNEQFF. The CDR3, as DNA: TGCGCCAGCAGCTTAGGGTGGGAGGGGGACAATGAGCAGTTCTTC.

The chain uses TRBV9 and TRBJ2-6; no definite D call. The CDR3 is 14 residues long. V shed 4 bases and J shed 4 bases, with 9 bases lying between them. Germline-derived CDR1 and CDR2 are SGDLS and YYNGEE. CDR3 in amino acids: CASSTSAGANVLTF. CDR3 sequence (DNA): TGTGCCAGCAGCACAAGCGCCGGGGCCAACGTCCTGACTTTC. The variable domain in full, completed from reference TRBV9 and TRBJ2-6, reads DSGVTQTPKHLITATGQRVTLRCSPRSGDLSVYWYQQSLDQGLQFLIQYYNGEERAKGNILERFSAQQFPDLHSELNLSSLELGDSALYFCASSTSAGANVLTFGAGSRLTVL.

This chain uses TRBV5-6 with TRBJ1-5, with D possibly TRBD1 on 6 matching bases. CDR1 and CDR2 from the germline V gene are SGHDT and YYEEEE. Trimming left V 0 bases short and J 7 bases short, with 17 bases between. The CDR3 totals 16 residues. CDR3 coding DNA: TGTGCCAGCAGCTTGGCCGCTAGCAGGGGATGGCAGCCCCAGCATTTT. It yields the protein CASSLAASRGWQPQHF.

This clone is classed as medium-sized by frequency. This sample also contains other DNA sequences that code for the same CDR3. CDR3 DNA sequence: TGTGCCAGCAGCTTGAGGGGCACTGAAGCTTTCTTT. Protein sequence: CASSLRGTEAFF. The rearrangement joins TRBV5-6 to TRBJ1-1, with D maybe TRBD1 (5 bases). The germline CDR1 and CDR2 sequences are SGHDT and YYEEEE. This CDR3 is built from 12 residues. Between the trimmed V and J ends, which lost 1 base and 4 bases, there was a span of 5 bases.

V and J are TRBV5-4 and TRBJ2-7; unclear D gene. Germline CDR1 is SGHNT and CDR2 is YYREEE (reference sequence). V was shortened by 0 bases and J by 3 bases, with 7 bases between the two germline ends. This CDR3 spans 13 amino acids. The CDR3 DNA is TGTGCCAGCAGCTTGGACGGAGTCTACGAGCAGTACTTC. It codes for CASSLDGVYEQYF.

This chain connects TRBV28 to TRBJ2-4, with TRBD2 matching 9 bases. Germline values: CDR1 MDHEN, CDR2 SYDVKM. The CDR3 runs 13 residues. Germline trimming cut 4 bases from V and 8 bases from J; bases unmatched to any gene: 3. Written as DNA, the CDR3 is TGTGCCAGCAGTTGGACTAGCGTGGACATTCAGTACTTC. Its protein product is CASSWTSVDIQYF.

This chain connects TRBV12-1 to TRBJ1-2; TRBD1 is the table's D call and was not checked against the DNA. TRBV12-1 is shown as a pseudogene. There are 13 residues in the CDR3. The CDR3 region has the DNA TGTGCCAGCATCCCGGACAGGGACCATGGCTACACCTTC. It encodes CASIPDRDHGYTF.

The chain couples TRBV6-5 to TRBJ1-4, with 7 bases identical to TRBD1. The germline gives CDR1 MNHEY, CDR2 SVGAGI. With 4 bases clipped from V and 10 bases from J, the junction kept 12 bases outside the gene matches. The CDR3 length is 15 residues. CDR3 nucleotide sequence: TGTGCCAGCAGTTTTGACCGACAGGGCTCGGGAAAACTGTTTTTT. Translated: CASSFDRQGSGKLFF.

The chain joins TRBV19 to TRBJ2-7, with D perhaps matching TRBD1 (5 bases). Germline V gene lookup returns CDR1 LNHDA and CDR2 SQIVND (reference sequence). V shed 7 bases and J shed 4 bases, with 8 bases lying between them. The CDR3 extends over 11 amino acids. This CDR3 is CASKDRYEQYF. CDR3 nucleotide sequence: TGTGCCAGTAAAGACAGATACGAGCAGTACTTC.

J is TRBJ2-1 and V is TRBV6-5, with 9 bases aligning to TRBD2. Germline assignment: CDR1 MNHEY and CDR2 SVGAGI. The junction had 4 bases not matched to a gene; V was cut back by 2 bases and J by 2 bases. The CDR3 runs 16 residues. CDR3 region: CASSYGREGTYNEQFF. The CDR3 region has the DNA TGTGCCAGCAGTTACGGGCGGGAGGGGACCTACAATGAGCAGTTCTTC.

The J gene is TRBJ1-5, the V gene TRBV7-9, with TRBD1 matching over 9 bases. Germline CDR1 and CDR2: SEHNR and FQNEAQ (reference sequence). CDR3 length: 16 residues. The ends lost 7 bases at V and 6 bases at J; junction bases unmatched: 13. CDR3 amino acids: CASTSWGQGRSQPQHF. As DNA, the CDR3 is TGTGCCAGCACCTCGTGGGGACAGGGTAGGAGTCAGCCCCAGCATTTT.

V and J are TRBV28 and TRBJ2-2, with 7 bases lining up with TRBD2. CDR1 MDHEN and CDR2 SYDVKM come from the germline V gene. CDR3 size: 15 residues. J lost 7 bases, V lost 6 bases, and 11 bases had no gene match. In DNA, the CDR3 is TGTGCCAGCAGCCTTCCGGGGGGATCTGGCGGGGAGCTGTTTTTT. Amino acids: CASSLPGGSGGELFF.

The rearrangement links TRBV19 to TRBJ2-6; D is ambiguous. Germline V gives CDR1 LNHDA, CDR2 SQIVND (reference sequence). The V end lost 2 bases, the J end lost 4 bases, and 9 bases lay between the germline ends. The CDR3 is made up of 15 amino acids. In DNA form, the CDR3 reads TGTGCCAGTAGTATAAGAGGCTCGGGGGCCAACGTCCTGACTTTC. Translating it yields CASSIRGSGANVLTF.

This sequence joins TRBV7-9 and TRBJ1-4, with TRBD1 identical over 10 bases. J was trimmed by 4 bases and V by 0 bases; bases with no gene match: 2. Germline CDR1 SEHNR, CDR2 FQNEAQ (reference sequence). The CDR3 has 16 residues. The DNA of the CDR3 is TGTGCCAGCAGCTTAGCGTGGACAGGGGGTAATGAAAAACTGTTTTTT. Translation gives CASSLAWTGGNEKLFF.

J is TRBJ1-2 and V is TRBV29-1, with TRBD1 matching 9 bases. Germline values: CDR1 SQVTM, CDR2 ANQGSEA. This CDR3 is built from 13 residues. Trimming at V came to 4 bases and at J to 1 base, leaving 1 base not matched to a gene. The CDR3 reads CSVGDRDNYGYTF. CDR3 coding DNA: TGCAGCGTTGGGGACAGGGATAACTATGGCTACACCTTC.

The V and J genes are TRBV6-6 and TRBJ1-6, with 7 positions matching TRBD1. This CDR3 contains 16 residues. Trimming removed 0 bases from V and 10 bases from J; junction bases left unmatched: 9. Germline V gene sequence: CDR1 MNHNY, CDR2 SVGAGI (reference sequence). The CDR3 coding sequence is TGTGCCAGCAGTTACTCCGGGACAGTGACCGGATCACCCCTCCACTTT. Protein sequence: CASSYSGTVTGSPLHF.

The chain combines TRBV23-1 with TRBJ1-1, with 8 bases matching TRBD1. TRBV23-1 is an ORF, and what it does is uncertain. This CDR3 is 15 amino acids long. Trimming removed 10 bases from V and 3 bases from J; junction bases left unmatched: 13. For the CDR3, the DNA is TGCGCCATCAGGGGTCCAGGGGGCATGGACACTGAAGCTTTCTTT. Amino acids: CAIRGPGGMDTEAFF.

The V and J genes are TRBV28 and TRBJ2-2, with TRBD1 matching 7 bases. With 7 bases clipped from V and 5 bases from J, the junction kept 13 bases outside the gene matches. Germline V gene lookup returns CDR1 MDHEN and CDR2 SYDVKM. The CDR3 sequence is 16 residues long. This CDR3 reads CASTLRRGGITGELFF. DNA for the CDR3: TGTGCCAGCACCCTTCGAAGAGGGGGCATAACCGGGGAGCTGTTTTTT.

The V gene is TRBV15, the J gene TRBJ1-1; D is uncertain. CDR3 length: 12 residues. The germline V gene has CDR1 LNHNV and CDR2 YYDKDF (reference sequence). V lost 5 bases and J 5 bases, leaving 9 bases between the germline ends. The CDR3 spells CATSPQRTEAFF. CDR3 nucleotides: TGTGCCACCAGCCCACAAAGAACTGAAGCTTTCTTT.

CDR3 amino acids: CASSVRVGTDTQYF. The CDR3 DNA follows: TGTGCCAGCAGTGTCAGGGTGGGCACAGATACGCAGTATTTT. This sequence joins TRBV28 and TRBJ2-3, with D perhaps matching TRBD1 (5 bases). Germline lookup yields CDR1 MDHEN and CDR2 SYDVKM. This CDR3 is built from 14 residues. The V gene lost 5 bases and the J gene lost 1 base, with 10 bases spanning the gap.

In DNA, the CDR3 is TGTGCCAGCAGCTTTAACAGGTTTTCCTACGAGCAGTACTTC. Residues: CASSFNRFSYEQYF. The V and J genes are TRBV5-4 and TRBJ2-7, with a tentative D call TRBD1 (5 bases). Trimming left V 2 bases short and J 1 base short, with 10 bases between. Per germline, CDR1 SGHNT and CDR2 YYREEE (reference sequence). The CDR3 contains 14 residues.

The V gene is TRBV25-1, the J gene TRBJ2-3; 7 bases map to TRBD1. The ends lost 6 bases at V and 5 bases at J; junction bases unmatched: 8. Germline V gene sequence: CDR1 MGHDK, CDR2 SYGVNS. This CDR3 has 14 amino acids. The DNA of the CDR3 is TGTGCCAGCAGCGCTGACAGGGCGATAGATACGCAGTATTTT. Amino acid sequence: CASSADRAIDTQYF. Combining the CDR3 with reference TRBV25-1 and TRBJ2-3 gives the whole variable domain EADIYQTPRYLVIGTGKKITLECSQTMGHDKMYWYQQDPGMELHLIHYSYGVNSTEKGDLSSESTVSRIRTEHFPLTLESARPSHTSQYLCASSADRAIDTQYFGPGTRLTVL.

The chain carries TRBV5-1 and TRBJ1-1, with D unclear. Trimming took off 0 bases at V and 5 bases at J, with 8 bases between the two ends. This CDR3 contains 13 residues. Germline V CDR1 and CDR2: SGHRS, YFSETQ. CDR3 sequence: CASSLETLTEAFF. CDR3 in DNA: TGCGCCAGCAGCTTGGAGACTTTGACTGAAGCTTTCTTT.

This chain connects TRBV28 to TRBJ2-2; 8 nucleotides line up with TRBD2. The CDR3 covers 14 residues. Germline V gene data show CDR1 as MDHEN and CDR2 as SYDVKM. J lost 1 base, V lost 8 bases, and 3 bases had no gene match. CDR3 DNA sequence: TGTGCCAGCTGGACTAGCTGGAACACCGGGGAGCTGTTTTTT. Encoded protein: CASWTSWNTGELFF.

This rearrangement joins TRBV11-2 to TRBJ2-5, with 14 bases lining up with TRBD2. The better agreement between TRBJ2-7 and the DNA end casts doubt on the J call. Germline values: CDR1 SGHAT, CDR2 FQNNGV. This CDR3 is built from 15 residues. CDR3 loop: CASSWGLAGVSEQYF. The CDR3 bases are TGTGCCAGCAGCTGGGGACTAGCGGGAGTGAGCGAGCAGTACTTC.

This chain joins TRBV30 and TRBJ2-7, with TRBD2 matching 14 bases. The length of the CDR3 is 15 residues. Germline assignment: CDR1 GTSNPN and CDR2 SVGIG (reference sequence). J gave up 2 bases and V 2 bases, and 2 bases lay outside the gene matches. The CDR3 here is CAWSRGLAGAYEQYF. The CDR3 DNA is TGTGCCTGGAGTCGGGGACTAGCGGGAGCCTACGAGCAGTACTTC. The full variable domain, rest sourced from reference TRBV30 and TRBJ2-7, is SQTIHQWPATLVQPVGSPLSLECTVEGTSNPNLYWYRQAAGRGLQLLFYSVGIGQISSEVPQNLSASRPQDRQFILSSKKLLLSDSGFYLCAWSRGLAGAYEQYFGPGTRLTVT.

The rearrangement uses TRBV29-1 and TRBJ2-7, with 10 bases aligning to TRBD2. Losses at the gene ends were 7 bases for V and 2 bases for J; bases not matched to a gene: 5. There are 13 residues in the CDR3. CDR1 is SQVTM and CDR2 is ANQGSEA in the germline V gene. For the CDR3, the DNA is TGCAGCGCTAGCGGGAGACCCACCTACGAGCAGTACTTC. This gives the protein CSASGRPTYEQYF.

The genes are TRBV15 and TRBJ2-1, with 7 bases lining up with TRBD2. The CDR3 runs 15 residues. Unmatched junction bases numbered 7, after V lost 0 bases and J lost 8 bases. Germline-derived CDR1 and CDR2 are LNHNV and YYDKDF (reference sequence). The CDR3 reads CATSRERTRSDEQFF. DNA of the CDR3: TGTGCCACCAGCAGAGAGCGGACTAGGAGCGATGAGCAGTTCTTC.

This rearrangement joins TRBV1 to TRBJ2-3; the DNA was not used to check the table's D call, TRBD2. TRBV1 is annotated as a pseudogene. The CDR3 sequence is 17 residues long. The CDR3 DNA reads TGCACCAGCAGCCAAGATGGCGGGAGGGCTAGCACAGATACGCAGTATTTT. Its protein is CTSSQDGGRASTDTQYF.